This T cell receptor beta chain is from a study of T cells in Graves' hyperthyroidism and ophthalmopathy (dated by TCRdb to about 2019). Background on the whole study: Peripheral blood samples were taken at initial diagnosis, before any treatment was given. According to the paper, TCR Vbeta CDR3 sequencing was carried out on approximately 140 peripheral blood samples, which came from about 45 ophthalmopathy, around 75 hyperthyroidism and some 17 progressor patients. Prospective prediction of ophthalmopathy was tested in an independent validation cohort of fewer than 20 hyperthyroidism patients and 15 to 17 patients who later progressed to ophthalmopathy. To identify TCR V-J signatures that set the groups apart, the researchers used a discovery cohort of more than 95 patients, made up of approximately 43 with Graves' ophthalmopathy and approximately 57 with stable Graves' hyperthyroidism. In about six Graves' hyperthyroidism patients, the study also compared T-cell repertoires from thyroid tissue with T-cell repertoires from blood. After sampling, hyperthyroidism patients received methimazole starting at 30 mg daily, and ophthalmopathy patients received high-dose intravenous methylprednisolone. For training and testing, the 100 or so patients in the discovery cohort were randomly divided in a 7:3 ratio. General conclusions and limits of the study: Blood samples also contained most of the expanded thyroid clonotypes (frequency above 0.001), which suggests that blood repertoires may reflect thyroid immune responses. During validation, the model predicted progression to ophthalmopathy a median of roughly six months ahead of onset, with around 71% sensitivity and more than 72% specificity. In cross-validation, a model built on a 13 V-J signature told ophthalmopathy apart from stable hyperthyroidism with approximately 91% sensitivity and around 83% specificity, and in testing the same model reached 80%/75%. Sample size was not statistically predetermined, and blinding of investigators to group allocation was not performed.

Via the germline V gene, CDR1 is SGHTA and CDR2 FQGNSA. The germline ends are 11 bases apart after V is trimmed by 5 bases and J by 1 base. There are 14 amino acids in the CDR3, from cysteine to phenylalanine inclusive. The retained sequence is limited to the CDR3, 42 bases, with the frame set at the first base. Stable Graves' hyperthyroidism was defined as no progression to ophthalmopathy during 18 months of follow-up. Hyperthyroidism patients were aged 18 to 65 years and newly diagnosed, with disease duration of less than 2 months. Exclusion was applied to patients with uncontrolled infections, other autoimmune diseases, pregnancy or lactation. Diagnoses were based on clinical symptoms, serum thyroxine and TRAb, thyroid ultrasound and orbital computed tomography. PBMCs were isolated from about 9.1 ml of fresh peripheral blood by Ficoll-Paque density gradient centrifugation. Trizol reagent was used to extract total RNA, and RNA quality was then checked on an Agilent 2100 Bioanalyzer.

TCR beta CDR3 regions were amplified from RNA transcripts. A first-round RT-PCR of the TCR CDR3 used the HTBI primer set with the Qiagen OneStep RT-PCR kit. A second multiplex PCR round built the libraries, followed by size selection and purification. Paired-end sequencing of the libraries was performed with 100 bp reads on an Illumina HiSeq2000. The original pipeline was this. SOAPnuke was used to process the raw data, with reads discarded if the reads contained adapters or uncalled bases, had a mean Phred below 15, or lacked an exact constant-primer or identifier match. COPE v1.2.5 was used to merge high-quality paired reads, and clonotypes were defined as unique nucleotide sequences. Clonotypes were aligned to IMGT TRBV, TRBD and TRBJ reference segments using MiTCR v1.1. The analysis included only V-J combinations with a frequency above 0.0001, which together covered more than 99% of the repertoires. The TCS score was defined as F50 (clonal expansion) divided by E x V (chaos), with BLOSUM62-based TCRdist calculated between CDR3 peptides within each V-J. Welch's t-statistics and random forest reduced some 510 V-J features to roughly 13, which were used in a naive Bayes classifier (R e1071). Thyroid-blood repertoire similarity was quantified with the Morisita-Horn index. The public reads were quality trimmed at Q25 with fastp and then assembled into clones with MiXCR by TCRdb, keeping productive beta chains. CDR3 protein duplicates are merged, each entry listing the most common genes and DNA. TCRdb assigned the V and J calls; the authors' analysis was not used. The sample has 600,000 to 800,000 distinct CDR3 sequences on record, under 45% of them singletons. Roughly 30% of the sample lies in the top ten.

This clonotype was counted a few times. What this receptor recognizes is not known. Within one base of it there is no much larger clone, and no base qualities were kept. The source material was blood. The receptor was derived from a woman between 40 and 55 years old with Graves' hyperthyroidism. The rearrangement joined TRBV7-2 to TRBJ1-1, and TRBD1 may be the D gene, going by 5 matching bases. The CDR3 protein: CASSRETANTEAFF. The DNA is as follows: TGTGCCAGCAGCCGGGAGACAGCGAACACTGAAGCTTTCTTT. Reference TRBV7-2 and TRBJ1-1 genes cover what lies past the CDR3, so the full variable domain is GAGVSQSPSNKVTEKGKDVELRCDPISGHTALYWYRQSLGQGLEFLIYFQGNSAPDKSGLPSDRFSAERTGGSVSTLTIQRTQQEDSAVYLCASSRETANTEAFFGQGTRLTVV.